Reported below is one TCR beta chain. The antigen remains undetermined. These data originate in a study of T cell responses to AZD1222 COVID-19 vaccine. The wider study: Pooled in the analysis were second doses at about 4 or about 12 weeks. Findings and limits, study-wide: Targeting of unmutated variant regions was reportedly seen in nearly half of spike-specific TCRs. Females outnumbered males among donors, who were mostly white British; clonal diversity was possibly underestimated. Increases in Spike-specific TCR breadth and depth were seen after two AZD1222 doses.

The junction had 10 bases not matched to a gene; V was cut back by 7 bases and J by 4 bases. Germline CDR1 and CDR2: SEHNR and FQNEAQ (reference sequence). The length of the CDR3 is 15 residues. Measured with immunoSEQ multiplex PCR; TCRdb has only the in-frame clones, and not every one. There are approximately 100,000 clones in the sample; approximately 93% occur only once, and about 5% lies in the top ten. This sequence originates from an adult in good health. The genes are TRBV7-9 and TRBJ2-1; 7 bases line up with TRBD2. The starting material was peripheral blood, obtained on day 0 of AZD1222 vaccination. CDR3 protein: CASIAANSGYNEQFF. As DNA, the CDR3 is TGTGCCAGCATCGCGGCGAATAGCGGGTACAATGAGCAGTTCTTC.